Given below is one T cell receptor (beta chain) in context. The data were taken from a study of T cell responses to AZD1222 COVID-19 vaccine. Study in general: Second-dose recipients at about 4 or about 12 weeks were treated as one pooled group.

CDR1 is SGHRS and CDR2 is YFSETQ in the germline V gene. The CDR3 is 14 amino acids. Unmatched junction bases numbered 7, after V lost 4 bases and J lost 7 bases. Generated by immunoSEQ multiplex PCR, the TCRdb table keeps only in-frame clones and is missing some. The sample shows fewer than 180,000 clones, 85% to 95% of them seen only once. The specimen comprised peripheral blood, sampled on day 0 of AZD1222 vaccination. This clonotype was sampled from an adult in good health. The chain carries TRBV5-1 and TRBJ1-4; TRBD1 agrees at 7 bases. The CDR3 DNA reads TGCGCCAGCAGCGACGGGACAGTCGGTGAAAAACTGTTTTTT. It is translated as CASSDGTVGEKLFF.